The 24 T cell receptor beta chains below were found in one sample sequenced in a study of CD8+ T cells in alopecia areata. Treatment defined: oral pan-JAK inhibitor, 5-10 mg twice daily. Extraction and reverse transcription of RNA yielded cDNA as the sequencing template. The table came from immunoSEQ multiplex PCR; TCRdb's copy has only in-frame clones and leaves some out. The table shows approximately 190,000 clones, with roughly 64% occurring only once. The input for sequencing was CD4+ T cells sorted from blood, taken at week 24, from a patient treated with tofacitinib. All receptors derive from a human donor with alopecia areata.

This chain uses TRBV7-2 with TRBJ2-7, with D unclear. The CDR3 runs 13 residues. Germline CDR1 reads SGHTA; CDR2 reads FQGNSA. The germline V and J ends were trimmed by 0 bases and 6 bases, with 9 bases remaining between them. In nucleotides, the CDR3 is TGTGCCAGCAGCTTAGCGTGGCGTAGCGAGCAGTACTTC. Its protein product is CASSLAWRSEQYF.

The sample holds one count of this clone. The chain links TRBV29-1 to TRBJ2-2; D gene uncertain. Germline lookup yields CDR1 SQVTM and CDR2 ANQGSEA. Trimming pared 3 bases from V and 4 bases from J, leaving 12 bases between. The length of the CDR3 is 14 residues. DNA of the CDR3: TGCAGCGTTGATGGGCAACGGGCCACCGGGGAGCTGTTTTTT. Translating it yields CSVDGQRATGELFF.

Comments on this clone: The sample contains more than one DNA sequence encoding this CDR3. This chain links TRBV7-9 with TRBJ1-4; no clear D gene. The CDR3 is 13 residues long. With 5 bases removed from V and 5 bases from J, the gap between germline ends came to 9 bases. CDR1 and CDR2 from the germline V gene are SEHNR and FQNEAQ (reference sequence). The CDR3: CASSPSRNEKLFF. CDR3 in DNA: TGTGCCAGCAGCCCCAGTCGGAATGAAAAACTGTTTTTT.

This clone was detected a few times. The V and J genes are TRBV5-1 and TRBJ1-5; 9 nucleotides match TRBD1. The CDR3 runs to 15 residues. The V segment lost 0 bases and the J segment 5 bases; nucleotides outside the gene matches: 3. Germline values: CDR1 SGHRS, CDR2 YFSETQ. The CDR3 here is CASSLETGGHQPQHF. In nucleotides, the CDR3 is TGCGCCAGCAGCTTGGAGACAGGGGGACATCAGCCCCAGCATTTT.

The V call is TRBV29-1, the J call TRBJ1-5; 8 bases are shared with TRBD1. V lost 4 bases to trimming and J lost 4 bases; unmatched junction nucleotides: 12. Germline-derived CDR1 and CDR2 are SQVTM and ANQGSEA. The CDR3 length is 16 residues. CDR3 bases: TGCAGCGTTGGGTGTTTCGGGACAGGCGAAAATCAGCCCCAGCATTTT. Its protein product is CSVGCFGTGENQPQHF. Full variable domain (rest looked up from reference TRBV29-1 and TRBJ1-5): SAVISQKPSRDICQRGTSLTIQCQVDSQVTMMFWYRQQPGQSLTLIATANQGSEATYESGFVIDKFPISRPNLTFSTLTVSNMSPEDSSIYLCSVGCFGTGENQPQHFGDGTRLSIL.

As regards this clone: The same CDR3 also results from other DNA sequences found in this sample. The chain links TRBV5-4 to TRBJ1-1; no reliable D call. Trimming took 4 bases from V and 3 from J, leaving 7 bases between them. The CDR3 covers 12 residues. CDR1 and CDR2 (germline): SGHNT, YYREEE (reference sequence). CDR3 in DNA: TGTGCCAGCAGCCTCACCGACACTGAAGCTTTCTTT. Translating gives CASSLTDTEAFF. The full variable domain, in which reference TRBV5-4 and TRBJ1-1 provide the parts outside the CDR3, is ETGVTQSPTHLIKTRGQQVTLRCSSQSGHNTVSWYQQALGQGPQFIFQYYREEENGRGNFPPRFSGLQFPNYSSELNVNALELDDSALYLCASSLTDTEAFFGQGTRLTVV.

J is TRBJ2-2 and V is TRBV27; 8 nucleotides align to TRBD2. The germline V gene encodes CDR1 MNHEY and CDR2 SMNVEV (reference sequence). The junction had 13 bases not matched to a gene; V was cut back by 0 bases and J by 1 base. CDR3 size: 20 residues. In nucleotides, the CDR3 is TGTGCCAGCAGTTTATCCCGAGCTCAGGGGCGGGGGGTGAACACCGGGGAGCTGTTTTTT. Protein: CASSLSRAQGRGVNTGELFF.

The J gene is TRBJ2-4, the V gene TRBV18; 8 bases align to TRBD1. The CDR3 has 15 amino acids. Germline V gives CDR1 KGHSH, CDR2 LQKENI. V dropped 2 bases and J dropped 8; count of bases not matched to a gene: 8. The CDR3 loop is CASSPKDRVWDIQYF. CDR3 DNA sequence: TGTGCCAGCTCACCAAAGGACAGGGTCTGGGACATTCAGTACTTC.

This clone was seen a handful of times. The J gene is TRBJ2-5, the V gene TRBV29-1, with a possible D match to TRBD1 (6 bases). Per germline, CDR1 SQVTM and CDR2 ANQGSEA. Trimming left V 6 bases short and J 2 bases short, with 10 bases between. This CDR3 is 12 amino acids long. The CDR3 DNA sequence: TGCAGCGTGGGGACAAGACAAGAGACCCAGTACTTC. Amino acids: CSVGTRQETQYF.

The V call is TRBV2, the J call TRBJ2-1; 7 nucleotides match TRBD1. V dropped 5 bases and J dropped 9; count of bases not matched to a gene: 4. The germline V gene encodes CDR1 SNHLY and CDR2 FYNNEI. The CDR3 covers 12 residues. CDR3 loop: CASSTGAGEQFF. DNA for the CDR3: TGTGCCAGCAGTACAGGGGCGGGTGAGCAGTTCTTC.

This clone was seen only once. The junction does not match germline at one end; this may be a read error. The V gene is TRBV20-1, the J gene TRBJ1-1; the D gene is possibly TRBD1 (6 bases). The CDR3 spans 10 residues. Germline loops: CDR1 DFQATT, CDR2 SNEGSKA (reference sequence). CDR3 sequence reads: CSARGQEAFF. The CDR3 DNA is TGCAGTGCCAGAGGACAGGAAGCTTTCTTT.

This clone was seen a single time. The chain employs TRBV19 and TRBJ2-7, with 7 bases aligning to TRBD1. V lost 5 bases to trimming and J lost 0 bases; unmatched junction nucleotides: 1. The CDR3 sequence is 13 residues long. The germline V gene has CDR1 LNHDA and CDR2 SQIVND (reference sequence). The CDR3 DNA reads TGTGCCAGTAGTGACAGGGACTCCTACGAGCAGTACTTC. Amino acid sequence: CASSDRDSYEQYF.

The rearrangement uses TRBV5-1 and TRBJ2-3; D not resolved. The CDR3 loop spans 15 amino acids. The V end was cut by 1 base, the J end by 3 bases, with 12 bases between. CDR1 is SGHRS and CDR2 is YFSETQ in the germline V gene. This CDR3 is CASSLQSSRTDTQYF. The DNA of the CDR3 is TGCGCCAGCAGCTTGCAATCCTCAAGGACAGATACGCAGTATTTT.

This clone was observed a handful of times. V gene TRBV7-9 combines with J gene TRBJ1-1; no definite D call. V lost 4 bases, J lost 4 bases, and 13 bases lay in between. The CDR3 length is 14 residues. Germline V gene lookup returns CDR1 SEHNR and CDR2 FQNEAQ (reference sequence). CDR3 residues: CASSSPAGATEAFF. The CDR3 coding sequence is TGTGCCAGCAGCTCCCCCGCAGGCGCCACTGAAGCTTTCTTT.

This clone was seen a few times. The CDR3 DNA reads as TGTGCCAGCATTAGCGGACCCTCCTACAATGAGCAGTTCTTC. This gives the protein CASISGPSYNEQFF. This rearrangement joins TRBV2 to TRBJ2-1; D possibly corresponds to TRBD2 (6 bases). This CDR3 spans 14 amino acids. In germline, CDR1 is SNHLY, CDR2 FYNNEI. V was clipped by 7 bases and J by 0 bases, with 10 bases between them. Complete variable domain (other parts from reference TRBV2 and TRBJ2-1): EPEVTQTPSHQVTQMGQEVILRCVPISNHLYFYWYRQILGQKVEFLVSFYNNEISEKSEIFDDQFSVERPDGSNFTLKIRSTKLEDSAMYFCASISGPSYNEQFFGPGTRLTVL.

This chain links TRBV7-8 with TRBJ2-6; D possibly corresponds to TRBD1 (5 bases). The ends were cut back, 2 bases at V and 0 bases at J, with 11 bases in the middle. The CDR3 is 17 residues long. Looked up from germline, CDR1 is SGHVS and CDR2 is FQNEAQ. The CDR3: CASSLPGLTSGANVLTF. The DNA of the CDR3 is TGTGCCAGCAGCTTACCAGGGCTAACCTCTGGGGCCAACGTCCTGACTTTC. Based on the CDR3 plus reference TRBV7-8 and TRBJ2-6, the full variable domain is GAGVSQSPRYKVAKRGQDVALRCDPISGHVSLFWYQQALGQGPEFLTYFQNEAQLDKSGLPSDRFFAERPEGSVSTLKIQRTQQEDSAVYLCASSLPGLTSGANVLTFGAGSRLTVL.

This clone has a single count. The CDR3 protein is CASTSGGAETYEQYF. The CDR3 nucleotides are TGTGCCAGCACCTCGGGGGGAGCAGAAACCTACGAGCAGTACTTC. The chain is built from TRBV7-9 and TRBJ2-7; 7 bases map to TRBD2. CDR3 length: 15 amino acids. Germline V lookup: CDR1 SEHNR, CDR2 FQNEAQ (reference sequence). Unmatched junction bases numbered 11, after V lost 7 bases and J lost 2 bases.

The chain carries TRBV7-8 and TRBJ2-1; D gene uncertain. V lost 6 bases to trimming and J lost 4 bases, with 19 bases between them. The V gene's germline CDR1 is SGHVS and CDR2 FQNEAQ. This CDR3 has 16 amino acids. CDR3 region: CASSSTGGLSYNEQFF. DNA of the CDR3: TGTGCCAGCAGTTCTACGGGTGGATTGTCTTACAATGAGCAGTTCTTC.

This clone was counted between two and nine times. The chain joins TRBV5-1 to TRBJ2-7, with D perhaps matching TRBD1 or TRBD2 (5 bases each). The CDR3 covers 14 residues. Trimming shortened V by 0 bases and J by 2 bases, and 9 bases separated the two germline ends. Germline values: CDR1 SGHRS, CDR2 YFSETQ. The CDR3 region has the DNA TGCGCCAGCAGCTTGGTCGGGGACCCCTACGAGCAGTACTTC. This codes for CASSLVGDPYEQYF.

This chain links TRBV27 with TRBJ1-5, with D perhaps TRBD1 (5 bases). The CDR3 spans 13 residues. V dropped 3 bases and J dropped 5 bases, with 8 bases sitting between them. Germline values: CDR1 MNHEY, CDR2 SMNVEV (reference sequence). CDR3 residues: CASSFGGYQPQHF. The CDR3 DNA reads TGTGCCAGCAGTTTTGGGGGATATCAGCCCCAGCATTTT.

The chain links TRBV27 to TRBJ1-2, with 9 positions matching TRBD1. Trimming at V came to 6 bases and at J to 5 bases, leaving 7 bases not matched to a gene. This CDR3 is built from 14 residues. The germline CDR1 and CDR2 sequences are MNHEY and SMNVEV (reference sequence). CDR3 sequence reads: CASSRQGGGYGYTF. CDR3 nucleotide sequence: TGTGCCAGCAGCCGACAGGGGGGTGGGTATGGCTACACCTTC.

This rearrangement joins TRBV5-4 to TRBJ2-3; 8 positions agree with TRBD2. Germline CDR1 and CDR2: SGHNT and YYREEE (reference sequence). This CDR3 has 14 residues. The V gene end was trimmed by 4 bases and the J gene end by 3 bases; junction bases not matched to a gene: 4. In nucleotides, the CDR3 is TGTGCCAGCAGCGATAGCGGGACGACAGATACGCAGTATTTT. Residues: CASSDSGTTDTQYF.

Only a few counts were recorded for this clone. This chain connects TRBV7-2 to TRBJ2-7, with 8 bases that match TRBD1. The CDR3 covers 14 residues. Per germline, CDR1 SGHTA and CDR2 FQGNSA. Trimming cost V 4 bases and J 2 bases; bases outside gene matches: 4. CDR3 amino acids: CASSWGQETYEQYF. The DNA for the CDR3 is TGTGCCAGCAGCTGGGGACAGGAAACCTACGAGCAGTACTTC.

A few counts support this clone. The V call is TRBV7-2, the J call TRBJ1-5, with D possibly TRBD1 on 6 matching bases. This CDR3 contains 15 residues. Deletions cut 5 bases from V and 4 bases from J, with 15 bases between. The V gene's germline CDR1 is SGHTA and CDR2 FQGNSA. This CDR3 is CASSLRGDGNQPQHF. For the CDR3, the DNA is TGTGCCAGCAGCCTCAGGGGAGACGGGAATCAGCCCCAGCATTTT.